The clone carrying this T cell receptor beta chain was counted many times. Time point defined: longitudinal time-point 2. The CDR3 extends over 12 amino acids. Germline V gene data show CDR1 as MNHEY and CDR2 as SVGAGI. Trimming removed 7 bases from V and 3 bases from J, with 7 bases in between. The sample comes from a study of neurological immune-mediated disorders. MiXCR, applied by TCRdb to the 5' RACE reads, yields one record per CDR3 protein. The sample consists of 70,000 to 95,000 distinct CDR3 sequences, over 10% of them appearing once. This TCR derives from a female donor with HTLV-1-associated myelopathy (HAM/TSP). This chain uses TRBV6-5 with TRBJ1-3, with D unclear. The source material was PBMCs. The CDR3 region has the DNA TGTGCCAGCATCGGAGATGGAAACACCATATATTTT. Protein product: CASIGDGNTIYF.